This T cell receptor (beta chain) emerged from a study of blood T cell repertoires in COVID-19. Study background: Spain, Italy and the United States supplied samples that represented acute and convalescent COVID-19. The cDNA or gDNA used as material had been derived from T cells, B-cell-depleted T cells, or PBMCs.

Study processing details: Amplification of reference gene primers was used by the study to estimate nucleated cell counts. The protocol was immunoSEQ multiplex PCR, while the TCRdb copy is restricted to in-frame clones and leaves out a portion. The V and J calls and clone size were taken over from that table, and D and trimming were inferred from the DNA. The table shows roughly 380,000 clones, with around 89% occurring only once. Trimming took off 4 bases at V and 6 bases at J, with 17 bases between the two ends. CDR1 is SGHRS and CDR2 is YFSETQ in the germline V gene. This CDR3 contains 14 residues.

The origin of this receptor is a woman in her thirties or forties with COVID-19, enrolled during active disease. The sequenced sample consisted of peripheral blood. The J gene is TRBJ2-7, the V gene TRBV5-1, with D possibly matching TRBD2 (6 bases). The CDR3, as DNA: TGCGCCAGCAGCCACGGGAGTCAGGATACCGAGCAGTACTTC. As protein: CASSHGSQDTEQYF.